This TCR beta chain was identified during a study of cytomegalovirus exposure and HLA in healthy donors (dated by TCRdb to 2016 to 2017). As for the study more broadly: An earlier analysis of several hundred of the donors reported 250 to 350 Gb of sequence data and 100 million to 140 million unique TCR beta sequences from about 200 million T cells. An early release that covered some 630 HLA-typed donors contained approximately 290 gigabases of sequencing data and tens of millions of unique TCR sequences. Among the approximately 400 genotyped donors, about 83% belonged to the genetic ancestry cluster associated with self-reported Caucasian donors. The study aimed to test whether cataloging public T cell receptors could reveal signatures of past pathogen exposure. Using immunosequencing, the study profiled T cell repertoires from about 620 subjects and related those repertoires to cytomegalovirus serostatus. In addition to the first cohort of 650 to 800 subjects, a separate validation cohort of under 150 different subjects was used. The study combined high-throughput TCR immunosequencing, statistical association of individual TCRs with disease status, and machine learning to predict cytomegalovirus infection status. A later analysis re-examined previously published TCR beta repertoires from 500 to 700 donors and added high-resolution HLA genotyping to investigate patterns of TCR occurrence. Rather than drawing on any new phenotypic data, the later analysis identified candidate immune exposures from TCR beta sequences and the way those sequences occurred across donors. In an earlier analysis of a few hundred of the donors, high-throughput TCR beta sequencing was used to judge whether each TCR beta V gene segment behaved as functional or pseudogenic. Alongside the repertoire data, information on donor age, sex, ethnicity and CMV serostatus was compiled. Genome-wide SNP genotypes for about 65% of the roughly 670 donors were used in a later genetic analysis, which treated that subset as a discovery cohort. Every repertoire in the discovery cohort had been generated on one and the same sequencing platform. HLA typing included class I and class II loci at four-digit resolution. Typing coverage varied by locus: about 620-640 donors for A, B, C, DRB1 and DQB1; more than 500 for DQA1; approximately 610 for DPA1; some 470 for DPB1. About five DR-DQ haplotypes were handled as single units for association and clustering, since linkage in the cohort was strong. Across about 370 genotyped donors of the cohort, an average of about 220,000 unique TCR beta nucleotide sequences per donor were sequenced, and roughly 20% of those sequences were non-productive.

The cohort consisted of hundreds of healthy bone marrow donors. Cohort members were all nominally healthy when sampled, although unrecorded immune exposures were likely present. The donor tested CMV seropositive, placing the donor among the approximately 310 seropositive members of the cohort. A peripheral blood sample was provided by each donor, and peripheral blood mononuclear cells were used for TCR beta sequencing. Genomic DNA was extracted from the blood cell samples with the Qiagen DNeasy Blood Extraction Kit. The paper's findings and limits, for the study overall: Compared with equally common non-associated chains, HLA-associated TCR beta chains in a later analysis were more clonally expanded and had lower generation probabilities. Because counts were too low, roughly 16 rarely observed V segments, including chromosome 9 orphons, were left out of the earlier analysis of about 620 of the donors. In a later analysis, the rate of TCR association differed among HLA loci, with DRB1 alleles having the most associated TCRs and HLA-C alleles having the fewest. The classifier was reported to diagnose cytomegalovirus status with high specificity and sensitivity in both the original and validation cohorts. According to a later genetic analysis, donors in an Asian-associated ancestry cluster had fewer N-insertions in productive TCRs than the approximately 650-donor mean. In a later analysis, several top co-occurrence clusters were reported to appear linked to parvovirus B19, influenza, CMV and Epstein-Barr virus. A group of highly shared sequence variants was considered likely to be a technical artifact of the sequencing pipeline. According to a later analysis, most CMV-associated TCR beta chains appeared to be HLA-restricted, and the HLA associations seemed to be driven largely by CMV exposure. Specific HLA alleles were associated with roughly 17,000 TCR beta sequences at a false discovery rate of 0.05 in a later analysis. Most TCR sequences were observed very rarely across donors, whereas some public TCRs were present in many individuals. Linkage disequilibrium might explain the correlated functional status among segregating V segments, but an unknown experimental factor could not be excluded. The authors suggested that the approach could potentially be extended to other disease states and immunological phenotypes. A further reported finding was that TCR beta sequences accurately predicted the HLA-A and HLA-B alleles for most subjects in the first cohort. This cohort had only TCR beta chains sequenced, and the lack of alpha or paired-chain data limited which features could be detected. Broadly in line with IMGT annotations, most TCR beta V segments showed up in productive rearrangements about 87% or about 30% of the time in an earlier analysis of approximately 600 of the donors. A later genetic analysis associated a missense DCLRE1C variant with V-gene and J-gene trimming of TCR beta chains, and an independent cohort replicated the association. A total of 164 TCR beta chains were listed by the study as associated with cytomegalovirus. CMV serostatus was the only immune exposure information available for the cohort. Some IMGT-functional V segments, including TRBV6-2 and TRBV6-3, could not be told apart with the 87-base-pair reads, so those segments were excluded. Presence/absence analyses assumed roughly uniform sequencing depth across donors, an assumption that may not hold. Because HLA typing was missing for some donors at each locus, association tests included only the typed subset. When HLA alleles, especially DR and DQ, strongly co-occurred, TCR associations were difficult to assign to individual alleles. In vitro tests confirmed that a few of the cytomegalovirus-associated TCR beta chains recognize cytomegalovirus antigens.

Libraries came from the immunoSEQ multiplex PCR assay. For the multiplex PCR, a mixture combining 60 forward primers for TCR Vbeta segments and 13 reverse primers for TCR Jbeta segments was used. A multiplex PCR assay on genomic DNA amplified the CDR3 region of rearranged TCR beta genes. The amplified TCR beta libraries were sequenced on the Illumina HiSeq System as 87-base-pair reads. In the source study's methods: Across the roughly 600 repertoires, a later analysis counted tens of millions of unique TCR beta chains, around 10 million of which were shared by at least two donors. Raw reads were error-corrected and collapsed into unique sequences by a nearest-neighbor algorithm in which closely related sequences were merged to remove PCR and sequencing errors. CDR3 sequences were aligned to IMGT reference sequences to assign V, D and J gene segments. For a sequence to be retained, a match of at least six nucleotides was required to both a V gene segment and a J gene segment. A rearrangement was called productive if the CDR3 had no stop codons and remained in frame with V and J, and every other rearrangement was called non-productive. Following IMGT convention, CDR3 was defined as the stretch from the second conserved V-encoded cysteine to the conserved J-encoded phenylalanine. The earlier analysis of about 570 of the donors excluded any sequence lacking an unambiguous match to a single V gene segment. In an earlier analysis of approximately 590 of the donors, a V segment was called functional when productive rearrangements were above 56.7%, and segregating when the standard deviation between donors exceeded 5%. A statistical classification framework was built to diagnose cytomegalovirus status from the catalog of TCR beta chain sequences. A later analysis assigned V and J genes by comparing TCR nucleotide sequences with IMGT/GENE-DB human TR gene sequences. In a later analysis, CDR3 sequences and most-parsimonious VDJ recombination scenarios were assigned using the TCRdist pipeline. In a later analysis, each TCR beta chain was defined by its CDR3 amino acid sequence together with its V-gene family, and reads lacking a unique V-gene family were excluded. As a way to deal with suspected cross-contamination and a sequencing artifact, a later analysis dropped roughly 620 nucleotide sequences that were highly shared and had low generation probability. For each public chain, a later analysis derived a clonal expansion index from normalized ranks of inferred template counts within each repertoire. Generation probabilities in a later analysis came from a VDJ recombination model fitted to out-of-frame rearrangements, and those results were checked against IGoR. Hypergeometric tests were used in a later analysis to score TCR-TCR, TCR-HLA and TCR-CMV co-occurrence, with a repertoire-size bias correction applied to the TCR pairs. False discovery rates were estimated in a later analysis by permuting HLA or CMV assignments 20 times. A later analysis grouped co-occurring TCRs with DBSCAN, adding TCRdist sequence similarity when clustering within HLA-allele-positive subsets. Repertoires with fewer than 30,000 or more than 120,000 public chains, plus five repertoires with anomalous nucleotide sharing, were excluded from co-occurrence clustering. TCRdb retrieved this table from immuneACCESS and kept in-frame rearrangements only. Not all clones are present; in checked studies, unresolved V genes account for under half, and no reason is known for the remainder. The V and J calls and clone size are taken from that table; D and trimming were inferred from the DNA. The table for this sample records around 190,000 clones. The ten biggest clones cover over 0.75% of the sample.

Reading the germline V gene (reference sequence) gives CDR1 MNHEY and CDR2 SMNVEV. The junction carries 9 bases between V and J, which are trimmed by 3 bases and 0 bases respectively. From cysteine to phenylalanine, the CDR3 is 16 amino acids long. The only DNA kept is the CDR3, 48 bases in frame from the first base. For this clone: The clone's antigen remains unknown.

The rearranged segments are TRBV27 and TRBJ1-6, with no confidently assigned D gene. The sample consisted of PBMCs. This receptor was obtained from a woman aged 25 to 39 in good health and CMV-seropositive. The DNA sequence is TGTGCCAGCAGTTTGTTCGTTAGCTCCTATAATTCACCCCTCCACTTT. It is translated as CASSLFVSSYNSPLHF.